The source of this TCR beta chain is a study of cytomegalovirus exposure and HLA in healthy donors. CDR1 is SGHRS, CDR2 YFSETQ, per germline. The CDR3 is made up of 14 amino acids. Trimming took 0 bases from V and 7 from J, leaving 13 bases between them. The primer mix had 60 Vbeta and 13 Jbeta primers. Method: immunoSEQ multiplex PCR; TCRdb's copy keeps in-frame clones and lacks some. The sample holds 150,000 to 200,000 clones; around three quarters are singletons and the top ten take roughly 0.64%. The V call is TRBV5-1, the J call TRBJ1-2; D unresolved. This sequence was found in a woman in her 40s in good health and CMV-seronegative. The source material was PBMCs. Here the CDR3 reads CASSLEAGTRGYTF. The CDR3 nucleotides read TGCGCCAGCAGCTTGGAAGCGGGTACCCGTGGCTACACCTTC.